This TCR beta chain originates from a study of control samples from healthy donors and cancer patients. V was pared by 1 base and J by 6 bases, with 9 bases between. Germline V gene data show CDR1 as LGHDT and CDR2 as YNNKEL (reference sequence). The CDR3 extends over 14 amino acids. Here immunoSEQ multiplex PCR was the method, and the copy in TCRdb shows in-frame clones only, minus some. The data hold 65,000 to 95,000 clones, with about 89% observed a single time. The receptor was isolated from a man aged 45-65 years in good health. Material: blood. The J gene is TRBJ2-2, the V gene TRBV3-1 (or the pseudogene TRBV3-2); perhaps TRBD1 as D (6 bases). The CDR3 sequence is CASSQGGPSGELFF. In DNA form, the CDR3 reads TGTGCCAGCAGCCAAGGGGGGCCGTCCGGGGAGCTGTTTTTT.